This T cell receptor (beta chain) appears in the sequencing data of a study of cytomegalovirus exposure and HLA in healthy donors. Findings of the study overall: In a later analysis, HLA-C alleles had the fewest associated TCRs, DRB1 alleles the most. What a later analysis showed was that several of the most significant clusters appeared linked to common viral pathogens.

Trimming at V came to 2 bases and at J to 5 bases, leaving 3 bases not matched to a gene. Germline V CDR1 and CDR2: LGHNA, YNFKEQ. The CDR3 consists of 14 residues. As for the donors, each was a healthy bone marrow donor. A multiplex PCR was run with 60 Vbeta primers and 13 Jbeta primers. This table comes from immunoSEQ multiplex PCR, and its TCRdb copy is limited to in-frame clones, with some not included. The sample has approximately 150,000 clones; 60% to 80% are singletons. In regard to this clone: The antigen is unknown.

V usage is TRBV4-2 and J usage is TRBJ2-7, with TRBD1 matching 10 bases. This sequence was found in a female donor in good health and CMV-seronegative. Sequencing was carried out using PBMCs. CDR3 nucleotide sequence: TGTGCCAGCAGCCAAATGGGACAGGGGAACGAGCAGTACTTC. It is translated as CASSQMGQGNEQYF.